This T cell receptor beta chain was captured in a study of response to subunit inactivated influenza vaccine. The study's findings and limits: New T cells are recruited in small numbers by each seasonal influenza vaccination, according to the authors' suggestion.

TCRdb re-called the RT-PCR reads with MiXCR, one entry per CDR3 protein. The table shows hundreds of thousands of distinct CDR3 sequences, with less than 8% occurring only once. CDR3 length: 18 amino acids. On this clonotype itself: Antigen: not known. A much larger clone sits a single nucleotide away, making a read error possible.

This receptor was taken from a man in his fifties or sixties who received an inactivated influenza vaccine. The starting material was PBMCs from blood, obtained around 25 months after vaccination. The V gene is TRBV12-3 or TRBV12-4, the J gene TRBJ2-1; 13 positions match TRBD2. The CDR3 loop is CASCLPGLAGDSYNEQFF. The DNA of the CDR3 is TGTGCCAGCTGTTTACCCGGACTAGCGGGGGACTCCTACAATGAGCAGTTCTTC.